Below are 18 T cell receptor beta chains sequenced from a single sample in a study of T cell responses to AZD1222 COVID-19 vaccine. Profiled with immunoSEQ multiplex PCR; TCRdb holds only in-frame clones, not every one. This table holds 150,000 or so clones, around 91% found once. Sample: peripheral blood, taken on day 0 of AZD1222 vaccination. The receptors stem from an adult in good health.

The chain combines TRBV6-2 or TRBV6-3 with TRBJ2-7, with 7 bases aligning to TRBD2. This CDR3 contains 19 residues. V trimming: 2 bases; J trimming: 0 bases; junction bases outside the gene matches: 16. The germline gives CDR1 MNHEY, CDR2 SVGEGT. CDR3 bases: TGTGCCAGCAGTTACCCCTCAAGGGAGGGTCGAATTACCTCCTACGAGCAGTACTTC. Its protein is CASSYPSREGRITSYEQYF.

The V call is TRBV18, the J call TRBJ2-7; TRBD1 matches 10 bases. Trimming took 3 bases from V and 9 from J; bases not matched to a gene: 8. This CDR3 has 14 residues. Germline V CDR1 and CDR2: KGHSH, LQKENI. The CDR3 nucleotides are TGTGCCAGCTCACCGGACAGGGGGGGTCTTCCGCAGTACTTC. This sequence encodes CASSPDRGGLPQYF.

The gene calls are TRBV6-5 and TRBJ2-5; 9 bases are shared with TRBD1. CDR1 MNHEY and CDR2 SVGAGI come from the germline V gene. This CDR3 has 13 amino acids. J was trimmed by 4 bases and V by 11 bases; bases with no gene match: 8. The CDR3 bases are TGTGCCGTGCGCGGACAGGGGACAGAGACCCAGTACTTC. This translates into CAVRGQGTETQYF.

CDR3 protein: CSVDRSTEAFF. CDR3 sequence (DNA): TGCAGCGTTGACCGGAGCACTGAAGCTTTCTTT. The genes are TRBV29-1 and TRBJ1-1; D is ambiguous. Between the trimmed V and J ends, which lost 3 bases and 4 bases, there was a span of 6 bases. The germline V gene encodes CDR1 SQVTM and CDR2 ANQGSEA. The CDR3 covers 11 residues.

A single count supports this clone. The V call is TRBV18, the J call TRBJ2-2; no definite D call. The CDR3 runs 14 residues. V lost 1 base and J lost 4, with 7 bases in between. Germline loops: CDR1 KGHSH, CDR2 LQKENI. This CDR3 is CASSPRVRTGELFF. CDR3 nucleotides: TGTGCCAGCTCACCACGGGTTCGCACCGGGGAGCTGTTTTTT. The full variable domain, with the rest looked up from reference TRBV18 and TRBJ2-2, is NAGVMQNPRHLVRRRGQEARLRCSPMKGHSHVYWYRQLPEEGLKFMVYLQKENIIDESGMPKERFSAEFPKEGPSILRIQQVVRGDSAAYFCASSPRVRTGELFFGEGSRLTVL.

This rearrangement joins TRBV20-1 to TRBJ2-1; D unclear. The germline CDR1 and CDR2 sequences are DFQATT and SNEGSKA (reference sequence). V lost 3 bases to trimming and J lost 7 bases, with 10 bases between them. This CDR3 is built from 12 residues. Here the CDR3 DNA reads TGCAGTGCTAGTGTTGGAATTAATGAGCAGTTCTTC. It specifies CSASVGINEQFF.

This clone showed up just a few times. The chain recombines TRBV7-8 with TRBJ1-5; D is undetermined. V was clipped by 2 bases and J by 2 bases, with 10 bases between them. Per germline, CDR1 SGHVS and CDR2 FQNEAQ. The CDR3 length is 15 residues. CDR3 loop: CASSLISGGNQPQHF. The CDR3 DNA follows: TGTGCCAGCAGCTTAATCAGCGGAGGCAATCAGCCCCAGCATTTT.

The table lists this clone with a few counts. The rearrangement uses TRBV10-3 and TRBJ1-2, with D hard to call. V lost 0 bases and J 4 bases, leaving 9 bases between the germline ends. CDR1 is ENHRY, CDR2 SYGVKD, per germline. The CDR3 contains 14 residues. CDR3 sequence: CAISESSGSYGYTF. The CDR3 DNA follows: TGTGCCATCAGTGAGTCGAGCGGGAGCTATGGCTACACCTTC.

The chain employs TRBV4-3 and TRBJ2-1; D not resolved. The ends were cut back, 0 bases at V and 2 bases at J, with 11 bases in the middle. This CDR3 has 16 residues. CDR1 is LGHNA, CDR2 YSLEER, per germline. The CDR3 DNA is TGCGCCAGCAGCCAAGATTTTGGTAGGACCTACAATGAGCAGTTCTTC. It yields the protein CASSQDFGRTYNEQFF.

The chain is built from TRBV3-1 (or the pseudogene TRBV3-2) and TRBJ1-5, with D possibly being TRBD1 (5 bases). CDR1 is LGHDT, CDR2 YNNKEL, per germline (reference sequence). The CDR3 length is 15 residues. V was clipped by 2 bases and J by 6 bases, with 14 bases between them. In nucleotides, the CDR3 is TGTGCCAGCAGCCAAAAATTTGGGGGAGTTCAGCCCCAGCATTTT. Translating it yields CASSQKFGGVQPQHF.

In its sample, this clone was seen once. CDR3 protein: CSARDRGTGELFF. CDR3 DNA sequence: TGCAGCGCCCGGGACAGGGGGACCGGGGAGCTGTTTTTT. The chain joins TRBV29-1 to TRBJ2-2, with 11 bases lining up with TRBD1. With V trimmed by 7 bases and J by 5 bases, 3 bases remained unmatched. Germline CDR1 reads SQVTM; CDR2 reads ANQGSEA. This CDR3 spans 13 amino acids.

The chain recombines TRBV6-6 with TRBJ1-5; TRBD1 agrees at 8 bases. The V and J ends lost 2 bases and 1 base, in that order; junction bases with no gene match: 4. This CDR3 is 16 amino acids long. Germline V CDR1 and CDR2: MNHNY, SVGAGI (reference sequence). The CDR3 here is CASSYQGQGSNQPQHF. Here the CDR3 DNA reads TGTGCCAGCAGTTACCAAGGACAGGGAAGCAATCAGCCCCAGCATTTT.

The chain combines TRBV18 with TRBJ2-7; a weak D match, TRBD2 (6 bases). Germline-derived CDR1 and CDR2 are KGHSH and LQKENI. Deletions cut 2 bases from V and 5 bases from J, with 16 bases between. The CDR3 runs 15 residues. CDR3 nucleotide sequence: TGTGCCAGCTCACCAAAGGGACTCCTTCTGAACGAGCAGTACTTC. It is translated as CASSPKGLLLNEQYF.

The chain couples TRBV5-4 to TRBJ1-1, with D unresolved. From germline, CDR1 is SGHNT and CDR2 YYREEE (reference sequence). This CDR3 region has 13 residues. Trimming pared 5 bases from V and 5 bases from J, leaving 13 bases between. Written as DNA, the CDR3 is TGTGCCAGCAGGGCCAGCGATGGGACTGAAGCTTTCTTT. It codes for CASRASDGTEAFF.

This sequence joins TRBV7-2 and TRBJ1-5; 9 bases map to TRBD1. The length of the CDR3 is 15 residues. With 5 bases clipped from V and 5 bases from J, the junction kept 7 bases outside the gene matches. Germline V gene sequence: CDR1 SGHTA, CDR2 FQGNSA. CDR3 loop: CASSGRQGGDQPQHF. The CDR3, as DNA: TGTGCCAGCAGCGGACGACAGGGGGGTGATCAGCCCCAGCATTTT. The full variable domain, rest sourced from reference TRBV7-2 and TRBJ1-5, is GAGVSQSPSNKVTEKGKDVELRCDPISGHTALYWYRQSLGQGLEFLIYFQGNSAPDKSGLPSDRFSAERTGGSVSTLTIQRTQQEDSAVYLCASSGRQGGDQPQHFGDGTRLSIL.

As concerns this clone: Other DNA sequences in this sample translate to the same CDR3. This chain joins TRBV4-1 and TRBJ1-2; D is unclear. Trimming pared 0 bases from V and 4 bases from J, leaving 9 bases between. Germline-derived CDR1 and CDR2 are MGHRA and YSYEKL. The CDR3 is 14 amino acids. The CDR3 DNA reads TGCGCCAGCAGCCAAGAAGACGGGGTCTATGGCTACACCTTC. Translated, it gives CASSQEDGVYGYTF.

V is TRBV4-1 and J is TRBJ1-2, with a possible D match to TRBD1 (5 bases). The germline V gene has CDR1 MGHRA and CDR2 YSYEKL. Trimming stripped 1 base from V and 4 bases from J, with 7 bases between. This CDR3 spans 13 amino acids. The CDR3 loop is CASSQAGTYGYTF. CDR3 sequence (DNA): TGCGCCAGCAGCCAAGCCGGGACCTATGGCTACACCTTC.

The chain couples TRBV7-3 to TRBJ1-1, with 10 bases matching TRBD1. The length of the CDR3 is 13 residues. CDR1 is SGHTA and CDR2 is FQGTGA in the germline V gene. Losses at the gene ends were 5 bases for V and 4 bases for J; bases not matched to a gene: 1. The DNA for the CDR3 is TGTGCCAGCAGCCGGACAGGGGGCACTGAAGCTTTCTTT. Protein: CASSRTGGTEAFF.